Below, 17 T cell receptor beta chains from the same sample are listed, as sequenced in a study of T cells expressing NK-cell markers. After re-calling the 5' RACE reads, TCRdb lists one entry per CDR3 protein, DNA absent. Its listing shows 550,000 to 600,000 distinct CDR3 sequences. The sample was blood T cells: a sorted CD56 or NKG2C T cell subset, CD4+ or CD8+ T cells, or bulk PBMC T cells (not recorded which). These receptor sequences come from a man aged 18 to 30 in good health.

This chain uses TRBV20-1 with TRBJ2-3; TCRdb lists TRBD1, though no DNA is available to test this call. Looked up from germline, CDR1 is DFQATT and CDR2 is SNEGSKA (reference sequence). This CDR3 is built from 14 residues. The CDR3 here is CSARDRGSTDTQYF.

The V and J genes are TRBV27 and TRBJ1-1. Germline CDR1 reads MNHEY; CDR2 reads SMNVEV (reference sequence). This CDR3 region has 15 residues. CDR3 sequence: CASSLNHLMNTEAFF.

The chain uses TRBV7-8 and TRBJ2-2; there is no DNA to check the TCRdb D call of TRBD2. Germline-derived CDR1 and CDR2 are SGHVS and FQNEAQ. The CDR3 runs 19 residues. Here the CDR3 reads CASSPRGLAGGPLAGELFF. Full variable domain (rest looked up from reference TRBV7-8 and TRBJ2-2): GAGVSQSPRYKVAKRGQDVALRCDPISGHVSLFWYQQALGQGPEFLTYFQNEAQLDKSGLPSDRFFAERPEGSVSTLKIQRTQQEDSAVYLCASSPRGLAGGPLAGELFFGEGSRLTVL.

V gene TRBV20-1 combines with J gene TRBJ2-3; with no DNA, the TCRdb D assignment of TRBD2 cannot be verified. The CDR3 sequence is 14 residues long. CDR1 DFQATT and CDR2 SNEGSKA come from the germline V gene (reference sequence). CDR3 sequence: CSATGGPLADTQYF.

The V gene is TRBV27, the J gene TRBJ1-6. The CDR3 length is 14 residues. CDR1 and CDR2 from the germline V gene are MNHEY and SMNVEV (reference sequence). CDR3 loop: CASSFGGDYSPLHF.

This chain connects TRBV7-9 to TRBJ2-7. Germline lookup yields CDR1 SEHNR and CDR2 FQNEAQ (reference sequence). The CDR3 length is 14 residues. The CDR3 sequence is CASSRDQPNYEQYF.

The chain recombines TRBV7-2 with TRBJ2-1; without DNA, the TCRdb call of TRBD1 cannot be checked. Germline V CDR1 and CDR2: SGHTA, FQGNSA. CDR3 size: 15 residues. CDR3 sequence: CASSLVKGGYNEQFF.

The chain carries TRBV5-6 and TRBJ2-4; TCRdb selects TRBD2, and the lack of DNA leaves this call unchecked. CDR1 is SGHDT, CDR2 YYEEEE, per germline. The CDR3 covers 16 residues. CDR3 sequence: CASSFLAVRGENIQYF.

The CDR3 sequence: CASSRPGRTNQPQHF. V and J are TRBV12-3 or TRBV12-4 and TRBJ1-5; as DNA is missing, the TRBD1 call by TCRdb cannot be tested. There are 15 residues in the CDR3.

The chain couples TRBV6-1 to TRBJ2-7; TCRdb reports TRBD1, a call that lacks DNA to check it against. Germline values: CDR1 MNHNS, CDR2 SASEGT. CDR3 length equals 13 residues. CDR3 region: CASSPTRGYEQYF.

The V and J genes are TRBV9 and TRBJ1-1; as DNA is missing, the TRBD1 call by TCRdb cannot be tested. Germline assignment: CDR1 SGDLS and CDR2 YYNGEE. The CDR3 is 15 amino acids. CDR3 sequence: CASSVPGTMNTEAFF.

The chain carries TRBV12-3 or TRBV12-4 and TRBJ1-5. The length of the CDR3 is 14 residues. CDR3 protein: CASSFSPRGQPQHF.

The genes are TRBV24-1 and TRBJ2-1. CDR3 length: 15 residues. Germline V gives CDR1 KGHDR, CDR2 SFDVKD. CDR3 region: CATSDAYSVHNEQFF.

The chain carries TRBV7-9 and TRBJ2-1; TCRdb's D call, TRBD1, is unchecked because there is no DNA. This CDR3 has 15 residues. Germline CDR1 is SEHNR and CDR2 is FQNEAQ (reference sequence). The CDR3 region is CASSTRQGAGNEQFF.

This chain connects TRBV4-2 to TRBJ2-7. The CDR3 is 16 amino acids. From germline, CDR1 is LGHNA and CDR2 YNFKEQ. This CDR3 is CASSQGSGPLSYEQYF.

This rearrangement joins TRBV25-1 to TRBJ2-1; TCRdb's D call of TRBD1 is untestable without DNA. The germline CDR1 and CDR2 sequences are MGHDK and SYGVNS. CDR3 length equals 11 residues. CDR3 sequence: CAVGNGIEQFF. Together with reference TRBV25-1 and TRBJ2-1, the CDR3 gives the full variable domain: EADIYQTPRYLVIGTGKKITLECSQTMGHDKMYWYQQDPGMELHLIHYSYGVNSTEKGDLSSESTVSRIRTEHFPLTLESARPSHTSQYLCAVGNGIEQFFGPGTRLTVL.

V gene TRBV5-1 combines with J gene TRBJ1-1. The CDR3 contains 17 residues. Germline V lookup: CDR1 SGHRS, CDR2 YFSETQ. Here the CDR3 reads CASSLGGEDGAFTEAFF.